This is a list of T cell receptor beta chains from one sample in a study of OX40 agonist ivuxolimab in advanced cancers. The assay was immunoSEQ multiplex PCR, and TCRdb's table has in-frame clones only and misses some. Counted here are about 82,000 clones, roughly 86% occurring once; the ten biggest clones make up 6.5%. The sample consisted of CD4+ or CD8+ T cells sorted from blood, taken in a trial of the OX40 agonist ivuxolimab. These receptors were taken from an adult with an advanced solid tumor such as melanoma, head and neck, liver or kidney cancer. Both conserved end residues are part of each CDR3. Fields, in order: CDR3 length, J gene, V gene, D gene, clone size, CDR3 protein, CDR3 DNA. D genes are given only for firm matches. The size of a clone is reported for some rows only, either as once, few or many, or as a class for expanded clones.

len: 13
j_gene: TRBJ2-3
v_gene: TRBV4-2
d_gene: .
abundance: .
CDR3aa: CASSPKAADTQYF
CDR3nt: TGTGCCAGCAGCCCCAAAGCGGCAGATACGCAGTATTTT

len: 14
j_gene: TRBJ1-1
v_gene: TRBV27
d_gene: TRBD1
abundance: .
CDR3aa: CASSEPGQWTEAFF
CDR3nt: TGTGCCAGCAGTGAACCGGGACAGTGGACTGAAGCTTTCTTT

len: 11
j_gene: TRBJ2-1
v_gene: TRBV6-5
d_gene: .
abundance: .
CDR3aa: CASSYSNEQFF
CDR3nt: TGTGCCAGCAGTTACTCCAATGAGCAGTTCTTC

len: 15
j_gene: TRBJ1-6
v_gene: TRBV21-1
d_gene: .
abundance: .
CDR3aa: CASSPGRLPRSPLHF
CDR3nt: TGTGCCAGCAGCCCCGGCCGGCTTCCTCGGTCACCCCTCCACTTT

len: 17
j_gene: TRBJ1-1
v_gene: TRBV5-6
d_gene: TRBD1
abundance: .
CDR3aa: CASSLASGDRGHTEAFF
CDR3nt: TGTGCCAGCAGCTTGGCCTCGGGGGACAGGGGGCACACTGAAGCTTTCTTT

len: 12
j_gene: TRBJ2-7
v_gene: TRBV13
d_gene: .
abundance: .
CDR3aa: CASSLGGDEQYF
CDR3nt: TGTGCCAGCAGCTTAGGAGGGGACGAGCAGTACTTC

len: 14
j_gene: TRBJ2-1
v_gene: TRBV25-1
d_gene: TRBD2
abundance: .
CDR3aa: CASSERSGGSEQFF
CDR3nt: TGTGCCAGCAGTGAACGATCGGGGGGTTCTGAGCAGTTCTTC

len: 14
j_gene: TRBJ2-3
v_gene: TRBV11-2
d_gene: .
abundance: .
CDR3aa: CASSLPGFLDTQYF
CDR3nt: TGTGCCAGCAGCCTCCCGGGCTTCCTTGATACGCAGTATTTT

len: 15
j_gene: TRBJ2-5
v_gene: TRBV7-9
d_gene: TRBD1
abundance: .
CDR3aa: CASSPGQGIVETQYF
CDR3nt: TGTGCCAGCAGCCCGGGACAGGGGATAGTTGAGACCCAGTACTTC

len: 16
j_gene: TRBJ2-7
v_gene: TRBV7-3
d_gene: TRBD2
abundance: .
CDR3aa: CASSPMRLAGPYEQYF
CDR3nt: TGTGCCAGCAGCCCTATGCGACTAGCGGGACCCTACGAGCAGTACTTC

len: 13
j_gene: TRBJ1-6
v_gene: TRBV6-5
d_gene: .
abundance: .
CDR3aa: CASSYKGNSPLHF
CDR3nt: TGTGCCAGCAGTTACAAGGGGAACTCACCCCTCCACTTT

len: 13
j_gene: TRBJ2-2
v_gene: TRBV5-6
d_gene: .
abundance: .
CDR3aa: CASSPRMSGELFF
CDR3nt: TGTGCCAGCAGCCCCCGGATGTCCGGGGAGCTGTTTTTT

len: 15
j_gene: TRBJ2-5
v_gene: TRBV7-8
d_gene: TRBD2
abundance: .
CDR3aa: CASSSERGGQETQYF
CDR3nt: TGTGCCAGCAGCTCAGAGCGGGGGGGCCAAGAGACCCAGTACTTC

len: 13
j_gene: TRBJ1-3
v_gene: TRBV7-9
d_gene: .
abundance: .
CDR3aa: CASSFDSGNTIYF
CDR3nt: TGTGCCAGCAGCTTCGACTCTGGAAACACCATATATTTT

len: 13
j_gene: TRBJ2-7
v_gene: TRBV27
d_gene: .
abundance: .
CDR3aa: CASSLRVRYEQYF
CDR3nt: TGTGCCAGCAGTCTCCGGGTCCGTTACGAGCAGTACTTC

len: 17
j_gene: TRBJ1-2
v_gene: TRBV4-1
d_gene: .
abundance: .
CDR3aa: CASSQQRERPTNYGYTF
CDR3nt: TGCGCCAGCAGCCAACAAAGGGAACGGCCAACTAACTATGGCTACACCTTC

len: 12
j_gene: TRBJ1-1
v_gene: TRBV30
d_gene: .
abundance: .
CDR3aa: CAWTGVNTEAFF
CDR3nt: TGTGCCTGGACAGGGGTGAACACTGAAGCTTTCTTT

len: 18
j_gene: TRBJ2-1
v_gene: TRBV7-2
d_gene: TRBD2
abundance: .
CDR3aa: CASSRLSSGRSPYNEQFF
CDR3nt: TGTGCCAGCAGCCGACTTTCTAGCGGACGCTCCCCCTACAATGAGCAGTTCTTC

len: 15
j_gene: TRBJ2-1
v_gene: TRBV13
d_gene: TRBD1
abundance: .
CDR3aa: CASSLGAGGGNEQFF
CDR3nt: TGTGCCAGCAGCTTAGGGGCAGGGGGTGGCAATGAGCAGTTCTTC

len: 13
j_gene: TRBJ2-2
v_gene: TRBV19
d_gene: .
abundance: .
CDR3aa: CASIGTYTGELFF
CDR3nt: TGTGCCAGTATCGGGACCTACACCGGGGAGCTGTTTTTT

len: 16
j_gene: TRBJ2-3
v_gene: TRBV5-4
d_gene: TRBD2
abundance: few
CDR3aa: CASSRTGLAVTWTQYF
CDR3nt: TGTGCCAGCAGCCGAACGGGACTAGCGGTGACTTGGACGCAGTATTTT

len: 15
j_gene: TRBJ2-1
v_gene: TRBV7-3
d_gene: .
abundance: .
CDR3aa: CASSLEGRSYNEQFF
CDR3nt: TGTGCCAGCAGCTTAGAAGGGAGATCCTACAATGAGCAGTTCTTC

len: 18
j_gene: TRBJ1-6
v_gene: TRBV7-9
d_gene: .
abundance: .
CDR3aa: CASSLASGMSSYNSPLHF
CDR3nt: TGTGCCAGCAGCTTAGCCTCAGGGATGAGCTCCTATAATTCACCCCTCCACTTT

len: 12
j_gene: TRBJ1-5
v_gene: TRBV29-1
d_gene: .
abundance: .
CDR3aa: CSVKSGNQPQHF
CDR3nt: TGCAGCGTTAAGTCGGGCAATCAGCCCCAGCATTTT

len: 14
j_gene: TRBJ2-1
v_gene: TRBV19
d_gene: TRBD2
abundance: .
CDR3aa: CASSFGGGDNEQFF
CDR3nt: TGTGCCAGTAGTTTCGGGGGAGGGGACAATGAGCAGTTCTTC

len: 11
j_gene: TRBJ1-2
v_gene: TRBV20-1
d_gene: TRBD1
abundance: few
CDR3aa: CSARTGESYTF
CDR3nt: TGCAGTGCGAGGACAGGGGAAAGCTACACCTTC

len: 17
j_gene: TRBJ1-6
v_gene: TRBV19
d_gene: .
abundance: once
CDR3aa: CASSISRTETYNSPLHF
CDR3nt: TGTGCCAGTAGTATAAGCCGTACGGAAACCTATAATTCACCCCTCCACTTT

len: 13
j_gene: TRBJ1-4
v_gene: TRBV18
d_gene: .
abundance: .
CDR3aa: CASSQGLGEKLFF
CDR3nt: TGTGCCAGCTCACAGGGACTAGGGGAAAAACTGTTTTTT

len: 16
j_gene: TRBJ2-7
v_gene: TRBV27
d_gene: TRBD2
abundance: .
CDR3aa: CASSRGTSGLHYEQYF
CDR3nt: TGTGCCAGCAGTCGCGGGACTAGCGGGTTACACTACGAGCAGTACTTC

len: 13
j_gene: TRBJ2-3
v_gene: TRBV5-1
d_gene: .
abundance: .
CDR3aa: CASSRDGTDTQYF
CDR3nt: TGCGCCAGCAGCCGAGACGGGACTGATACGCAGTATTTT

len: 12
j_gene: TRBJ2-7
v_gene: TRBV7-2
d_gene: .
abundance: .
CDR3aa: CASSQEFYEQYF
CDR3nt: TGTGCCAGCAGCCAGGAATTCTACGAGCAGTACTTC

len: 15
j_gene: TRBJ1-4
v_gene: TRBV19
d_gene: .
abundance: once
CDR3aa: CASSMFYTPNEKLFF
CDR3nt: TGTGCCAGTAGTATGTTTTACACTCCTAATGAAAAACTGTTTTTT

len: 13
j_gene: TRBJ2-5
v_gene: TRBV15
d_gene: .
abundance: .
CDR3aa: CATSRQGHKTQYF
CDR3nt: TGTGCCACCAGCAGACAGGGTCACAAGACCCAGTACTTC

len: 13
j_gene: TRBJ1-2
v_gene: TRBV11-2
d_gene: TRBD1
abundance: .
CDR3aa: CASSSGGNYGYTF
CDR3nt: TGTGCCAGCAGCTCAGGGGGCAACTATGGCTACACCTTC

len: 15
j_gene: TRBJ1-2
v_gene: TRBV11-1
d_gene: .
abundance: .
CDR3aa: CASSLNRGENYGYTF
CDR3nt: TGTGCCAGCAGCTTAAACCGGGGCGAAAACTATGGCTACACCTTC

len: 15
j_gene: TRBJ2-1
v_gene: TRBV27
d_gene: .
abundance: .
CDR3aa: CASSPMGRGRDEQFF
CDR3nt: TGTGCCAGCAGTCCAATGGGCAGGGGCCGGGATGAGCAGTTCTTC

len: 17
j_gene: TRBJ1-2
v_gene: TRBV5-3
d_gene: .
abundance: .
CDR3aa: CARSLRVRRIANYGYTF
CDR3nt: TGTGCCAGAAGCTTAAGGGTGAGGCGAATTGCTAACTATGGCTACACCTTC

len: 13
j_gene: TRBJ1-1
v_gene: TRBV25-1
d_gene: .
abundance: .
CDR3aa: CASSPRQNTEAFF
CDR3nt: TGTGCCAGCAGTCCCCGACAGAACACTGAAGCTTTCTTT

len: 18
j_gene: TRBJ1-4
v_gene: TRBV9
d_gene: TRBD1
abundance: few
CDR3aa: CASNPGTGTLSTNEKLFF
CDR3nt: TGTGCCAGCAACCCTGGGACAGGGACTCTTTCAACTAATGAAAAACTGTTTTTT

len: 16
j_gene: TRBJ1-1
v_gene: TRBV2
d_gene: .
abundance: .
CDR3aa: CASRVGGGLLNTEAFF
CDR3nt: TGTGCCAGCAGGGTGGGAGGGGGGCTATTGAACACTGAAGCTTTCTTT

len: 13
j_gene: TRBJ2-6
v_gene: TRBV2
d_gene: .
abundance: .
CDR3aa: CARGNSGANVLTF
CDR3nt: TGTGCCAGGGGAAACTCTGGGGCCAACGTCCTGACTTTC

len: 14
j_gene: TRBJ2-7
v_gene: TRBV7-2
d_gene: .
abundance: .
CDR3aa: CASSLGTVTYEQYF
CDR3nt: TGTGCCAGCAGCTTAGGTACTGTTACCTACGAGCAGTACTTC

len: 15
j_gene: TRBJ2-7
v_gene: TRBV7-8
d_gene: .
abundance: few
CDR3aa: CASSSLQGPSYEQYF
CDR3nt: TGTGCCAGCAGCTCCCTGCAGGGCCCCTCCTACGAGCAGTACTTC

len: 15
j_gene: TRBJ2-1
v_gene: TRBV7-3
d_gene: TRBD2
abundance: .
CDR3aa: CASSSSGRFNNEQFF
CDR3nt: TGTGCCAGCAGCTCTAGCGGGCGGTTTAACAATGAGCAGTTCTTC

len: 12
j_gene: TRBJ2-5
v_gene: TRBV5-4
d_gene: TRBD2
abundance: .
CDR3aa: CASTPGGGTQYF
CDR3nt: TGTGCCAGCACCCCCGGCGGGGGGACCCAGTACTTC

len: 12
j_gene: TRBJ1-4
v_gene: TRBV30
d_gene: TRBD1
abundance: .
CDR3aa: CAWKGTVEKLFF
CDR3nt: TGTGCCTGGAAAGGGACAGTTGAAAAACTGTTTTTT

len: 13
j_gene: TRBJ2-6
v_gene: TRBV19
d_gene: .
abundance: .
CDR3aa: CASRSSGANVLTF
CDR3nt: TGTGCCAGTAGAAGCTCTGGGGCCAACGTCCTGACTTTC

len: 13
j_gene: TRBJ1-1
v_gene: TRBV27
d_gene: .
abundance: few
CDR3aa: CASSWQGNTEAFF
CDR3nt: TGTGCCAGCAGTTGGCAGGGGAACACTGAAGCTTTCTTT